Listed below are T cell receptor beta chains from one sample, sequenced in a study of beta chain features in type 1 diabetes. The assay was immunoSEQ multiplex PCR, and TCRdb's table has in-frame clones only and misses some. The sample has hundreds of thousands of clones; around 15% are singletons. The sample was naive CD4+ T cells from blood. The receptor set was obtained from a man between 18 and 35 years old in good health. Each CDR3 is given with its conserved first and last residue. Fields, in order: V gene, CDR3 protein.

v_gene: TRBV27
CDR3aa: CASSRSGPYEQYF

v_gene: TRBV5-5
CDR3aa: CASSLTGTSATYEQYF

v_gene: TRBV2
CDR3aa: CASSERGTNYNEQFF

v_gene: TRBV29-1
CDR3aa: CSVVGGTAVGYNEQFF

v_gene: TRBV10-3
CDR3aa: CAIRGGGGLSYEQYF

v_gene: TRBV28
CDR3aa: CASRLGRVGTDTQYF

v_gene: TRBV2
CDR3aa: CASKARTGSPGELFF

v_gene: TRBV9
CDR3aa: CASSVAHGTGALEQYF

v_gene: TRBV6-5
CDR3aa: CASSRQGGGQYF

v_gene: TRBV25-1
CDR3aa: CASSQTKSTQYF

v_gene: TRBV5-1
CDR3aa: CASSSLAGGDNEQFF

v_gene: TRBV6-6
CDR3aa: CASSFGRASGQETQYF

v_gene: TRBV9
CDR3aa: CASSTRTGNLYEQYF

v_gene: TRBV7-2
CDR3aa: CASSLVGHLSGANVLTF

v_gene: TRBV4-3
CDR3aa: CASSPDTGKGTDTQYF

v_gene: TRBV18
CDR3aa: CASSPGRSGTGVYGYTF

v_gene: TRBV18
CDR3aa: CASSPQRRGTTLYEQYF

v_gene: TRBV10-3
CDR3aa: CATRGTGQETQYF

v_gene: TRBV11-1
CDR3aa: CASSPSGDTQYF

v_gene: TRBV27
CDR3aa: CASSLRDFYNEQFF

v_gene: TRBV5-1
CDR3aa: CASSPTGNGETQYF

v_gene: TRBV7-3
CDR3aa: CASSSSDRAGAFF

v_gene: TRBV27
CDR3aa: CASRRVLAGGDTGELFF

v_gene: TRBV4-3
CDR3aa: CASSQAHGGAFYNEQFF

v_gene: TRBV4-2
CDR3aa: CASSQGGGPHLYNEQFF

v_gene: TRBV27
CDR3aa: CASTPLGQGNADTQYF

v_gene: TRBV7-9
CDR3aa: CATFRGSWADEQFF

v_gene: TRBV10-2
CDR3aa: CASSDGPNTGELFF

v_gene: TRBV27
CDR3aa: CASRSSGVYEQYF

v_gene: TRBV6-6
CDR3aa: CASSYQQKQETQYF

v_gene: TRBV18
CDR3aa: CASSPGAASYGYTF

v_gene: TRBV9
CDR3aa: CASSVVPSPKNTEAFF

v_gene: TRBV18
CDR3aa: CASSPLTGITEAFF

v_gene: TRBV19
CDR3aa: CASNKPRDWTDNSPLHF

v_gene: TRBV10-3
CDR3aa: CAIKGTAVPYEQYF

v_gene: TRBV5-1
CDR3aa: CASSLEGTGPQHF

v_gene: TRBV7-2
CDR3aa: CASSSRQARNEKLFF

v_gene: TRBV13
CDR3aa: CASSRSSAQETQYF

v_gene: TRBV6-6
CDR3aa: CASNGDTAADTQYF

v_gene: TRBV7-9
CDR3aa: CASSTSGPQRTYEQYF

v_gene: TRBV2
CDR3aa: CASSEAQTRTRPQHF

v_gene: TRBV4-2
CDR3aa: CASSKETVLNTEAFF

v_gene: TRBV14
CDR3aa: CASSQVSGYAFF

v_gene: TRBV28
CDR3aa: CASRPQGKRYSYTF

v_gene: TRBV28
CDR3aa: CASRVNSGYEQYF

v_gene: TRBV27
CDR3aa: CASSLSGGTYEQYF

v_gene: TRBV29-1
CDR3aa: CSVVRTGGGNTIYF

v_gene: TRBV5-4
CDR3aa: CASSSPTTALKAQYF

v_gene: TRBV10-3
CDR3aa: CAISGTSGSPYNEQFF

v_gene: TRBV11-3
CDR3aa: CASSSDRGNEQFF

v_gene: TRBV25-1
CDR3aa: CASSRFRESGEQYF